The 4 T cell receptor beta chains listed next were all sequenced from one sample in a study of T-cell reconstitution after alpha-beta-depleted transplantation in children. The TCRbeta library incorporated unique molecular identifiers. One entry per CDR3 protein, called by TCRdb with MiXCR from the PCR reads. The sample lists about 360,000 distinct CDR3 sequences, 13% seen once, with approximately 4.3% in the top ten. The sample consisted of PBMCs, taken from the stem cell graft. These receptors originate from a human donor who donated a stem cell graft to a child with Fanconi anemia.

This clonotype was observed a handful of times. J is TRBJ1-3 and V is TRBV7-9; 7 positions agree with TRBD1. CDR3 length: 15 amino acids. Germline CDR1 SEHNR, CDR2 FQNEAQ (reference sequence). Trimming cost V 3 bases and J 2 bases; bases outside gene matches: 4. CDR3 DNA sequence: TGTGCCAGCAGCTTGGCAGGGGGTACTGGAAACACCATATATTTT. This encodes CASSLAGGTGNTIYF.

The V call is TRBV10-3, the J call TRBJ2-1; 10 bases are a match to TRBD1. The germline gives CDR1 ENHRY, CDR2 SYGVKD. The CDR3 spans 15 residues. V lost 7 bases, J lost 6 bases, and 9 bases stayed unmatched. The CDR3 sequence: CAITRDRGKGNEQFF. In nucleotides, the CDR3 is TGTGCCATCACCCGGGACAGGGGAAAAGGCAATGAGCAGTTCTTC.

J is TRBJ1-1 and V is TRBV11-2, with D perhaps matching TRBD1 (5 bases). Germline values: CDR1 SGHAT, CDR2 FQNNGV. This CDR3 has 19 amino acids. Trimming removed 5 bases at V and 4 bases at J, with 29 bases between. CDR3 nucleotides: TGTGCCAGCAGCCCGAATGGAAGCCCCCAACGGGGCGGCAGCACTGAAGCTTTCTTT. Translation: CASSPNGSPQRGGSTEAFF. Complete variable domain (other parts from reference TRBV11-2 and TRBJ1-1): EAGVAQSPRYKIIEKRQSVAFWCNPISGHATLYWYQQILGQGPKLLIQFQNNGVVDDSQLPKDRFSAERLKGVDSTLKIQPAKLEDSAVYLCASSPNGSPQRGGSTEAFFGQGTRLTVV.

This clonotype has a handful of counts. The rearrangement joins TRBV5-1 to TRBJ1-1; tentatively, D is TRBD1 (5 bases). V was shortened by 3 bases and J by 4 bases, with 13 bases between the two germline ends. CDR1 is SGHRS, CDR2 YFSETQ, per germline. The length of the CDR3 is 14 residues. DNA of the CDR3: TGCGCCAGCAGCTGGGACGTACAGGTCACTGAAGCTTTCTTT. Translating it yields CASSWDVQVTEAFF. Based on the CDR3 plus reference TRBV5-1 and TRBJ1-1, the full variable domain is KAGVTQTPRYLIKTRGQQVTLSCSPISGHRSVSWYQQTPGQGLQFLFEYFSETQRNKGNFPGRFSGRQFSNSRSEMNVSTLELGDSALYLCASSWDVQVTEAFFGQGTRLTVV.